One sample yielded the 8 T cell receptor beta chains listed below, sequenced in a study of regulatory T cells in long-lasting Graves disease. CDR3 regions were amplified by Arm-PCR using iRepertoire HTBI primers to build TCR beta libraries. Via MiXCR, TCRdb re-called the multiplex PCR reads, giving one row per CDR3 protein. Here the sample spans roughly 400,000 distinct CDR3 sequences, more than 20% being singletons. The sample's time point: persistent/refractory GD, antithyroid drugs over 5 years with positive TRAb. Extracted PBMC RNA gave rise to the TCR library. Sequencing used peripheral blood mononuclear cells (PBMCs), obtained when the disease was refractory, from a patient treated with antithyroid drugs. Every receptor here comes from a female donor with Graves disease.

This clonotype was observed at least ten times. The chain employs TRBV28 and TRBJ1-2, with D unresolved. CDR3 size: 13 residues. The V gene lost 2 bases and the J gene lost 7 bases, with 11 bases spanning the gap. CDR1 is MDHEN and CDR2 is SYDVKM in the germline V gene. Here the CDR3 DNA reads TGTGCCAGCAGTTTAGGCGGCGGCTCTGGCTACACCTTC. It codes for CASSLGGGSGYTF.

The chain has TRBV30 and TRBJ2-2; the D gene could be TRBD1 or TRBD2 (6 bases each). Per germline, CDR1 GTSNPN and CDR2 SVGIG (reference sequence). Trimming left V 3 bases short and J 1 base short, with 12 bases between. CDR3 length: 15 residues. The CDR3 reads CAWSRGLQNTGELFF. The CDR3 nucleotides read TGTGCCTGGAGCCGGGGGCTCCAGAACACCGGGGAGCTGTTTTTT. Full variable domain (remainder filled in from reference TRBV30 and TRBJ2-2): SQTIHQWPATLVQPVGSPLSLECTVEGTSNPNLYWYRQAAGRGLQLLFYSVGIGQISSEVPQNLSASRPQDRQFILSSKKLLLSDSGFYLCAWSRGLQNTGELFFGEGSRLTVL.

This clonotype occurred a few times. This chain uses TRBV7-3 with TRBJ2-1, with 14 bases fitting TRBD2. CDR3 size: 15 residues. In germline, CDR1 is SGHTA, CDR2 FQGTGA. V trimming: 5 bases; J trimming: 8 bases; junction bases outside the gene matches: 5. The CDR3 loop is CASSPGLAGVDEQFF. The CDR3 DNA is TGTGCCAGCAGCCCGGGACTAGCGGGAGTCGATGAGCAGTTCTTC.

This clonotype was seen at least ten times. V gene TRBV27 combines with J gene TRBJ1-5; D not certain. Germline lookup yields CDR1 MNHEY and CDR2 SMNVEV (reference sequence). The CDR3 totals 16 residues. With 0 bases removed from V and 0 bases from J, the gap between germline ends came to 9 bases. In DNA form, the CDR3 reads TGTGCCAGCAGTTTATCGGGCCAGTATAGCAATCAGCCCCAGCATTTT. As protein: CASSLSGQYSNQPQHF.

The V and J genes are TRBV18 and TRBJ2-4; perhaps TRBD1 as D (7 bases). V was trimmed by 3 bases and J by 9 bases, leaving 24 bases between them. From germline, CDR1 is KGHSH and CDR2 LQKENI. CDR3 size: 17 residues. CDR3 in amino acids: CASSPLGGQTPGGIQYF. In DNA form, the CDR3 reads TGTGCCAGCTCACCCCTCGGGGGACAGACCCCTGGGGGCATTCAGTACTTC. The variable domain in full, with the rest retrieved from reference TRBV18 and TRBJ2-4, is NAGVMQNPRHLVRRRGQEARLRCSPMKGHSHVYWYRQLPEEGLKFMVYLQKENIIDESGMPKERFSAEFPKEGPSILRIQQVVRGDSAAYFCASSPLGGQTPGGIQYFGAGTRLSVL.

The rearrangement links TRBV29-1 to TRBJ2-7, with a possible D match to TRBD1 (5 bases). The CDR3 is 16 residues long. From germline, CDR1 is SQVTM and CDR2 ANQGSEA. The ends were cut back, 0 bases at V and 0 bases at J, with 15 bases in the middle. The chain's CDR3 is CSVEERQSSSSYEQYF. The CDR3 DNA reads as TGCAGCGTTGAAGAAAGACAGAGCTCTAGCTCCTACGAGCAGTACTTC.

This clonotype has more than one count but fewer than ten. The chain has TRBV30 and TRBJ1-2; D unresolved. Germline CDR1 and CDR2: GTSNPN and SVGIG (reference sequence). The V gene lost 3 bases and the J gene lost 8 bases, with 10 bases spanning the gap. There are 11 residues in the CDR3. CDR3 coding DNA: TGTGCCTGGAGGGGCCCGGGGGGCTACACCTTC. Its translation is CAWRGPGGYTF.

This clonotype was seen a handful of times. The chain couples TRBV6-1 to TRBJ1-5, with D possibly matching TRBD1 (6 bases). This CDR3 contains 14 residues. Germline V gives CDR1 MNHNS, CDR2 SASEGT. The V gene lost 6 bases and the J gene lost 9 bases, with 18 bases spanning the gap. CDR3: CASSPGTPARPQHF. In nucleotides, the CDR3 is TGTGCCAGCAGCCCCGGGACACCTGCTAGGCCCCAGCATTTT.